This TCR beta chain is drawn from a study of T cell repertoires in cytomegalovirus infection. Study in general: From public TCR beta signatures came an indication of both CMV infection and matching HLA type.

Each CDR3 protein is one row after TCRdb ran MiXCR on the reads. This sample has 480,000 or so distinct CDR3 sequences, with around 10% found just once. This clonotype was found many times. Germline loops: CDR1 SGHVS, CDR2 FQNEAQ. This CDR3 comprises 13 residues. The V and J ends lost 3 bases and 0 bases respectively, with 6 bases between them. This clonotype was sampled from a human donor in good health (CMV status not recorded). Some clones in this sample may be carry-over from other donors' samples. Sequencing was carried out using PBMCs. The chain uses TRBV7-8 and TRBJ2-7; D perhaps matches TRBD2 (6 bases). The CDR3 DNA follows: TGTGCCAGCAGCTTCGGGAGCTCCTACGAGCAGTACTTC. Protein product: CASSFGSSYEQYF.